These 18 T cell receptor beta chains came from one sample sequenced in a study of shared clonotypes between healthy human individuals. Using immunoSEQ multiplex PCR, the repertoire was profiled, and TCRdb retains in-frame clones only, with some absent. Counted here are over 2 million clones, around 95% occurring once; the ten biggest clones make up about 0.13%. The sequencing input was naive CD4+ T cells sorted from blood. Subset reported: CD45RA+ positively selected. The receptors shown here come from a man aged 18 to 35 in good health.

This clone was counted a single time. This rearrangement joins TRBV18 to TRBJ1-1; D gene unclear. V lost 3 bases and J lost 3, with 8 bases in between. This CDR3 has 13 residues. Germline V gives CDR1 KGHSH, CDR2 LQKENI. The CDR3 sequence is CASSPSADTEAFF. Written as DNA, the CDR3 is TGTGCCAGCTCACCCTCGGCAGACACTGAAGCTTTCTTT.

The DNA of the CDR3 is TGTGCAAGTCGCCCGACTAGACAGGTCTTGAACAGGGTGTACGAGCAGTACTTC. It yields the protein CASRPTRQVLNRVYEQYF. The genes are TRBV12-2 and TRBJ2-7. TRBV12-2 is a pseudogene locus. There are 18 residues in the CDR3.

The chain joins TRBV7-2 to TRBJ1-5; TRBD1 is a possible D gene (6 bases). Trimming left V 5 bases short and J 5 bases short, with 10 bases between. CDR3 size: 13 residues. Germline lookup yields CDR1 SGHTA and CDR2 FQGNSA. The CDR3 sequence is CASSKQGDQPQHF. CDR3 in DNA: TGTGCCAGCAGCAAACAGGGCGATCAGCCCCAGCATTTT.

The chain combines TRBV29-1 with TRBJ1-2, with D possibly being TRBD1 (5 bases). With 5 bases removed from V and 3 bases from J, the gap between germline ends came to 13 bases. Germline CDR1 reads SQVTM; CDR2 reads ANQGSEA. The CDR3 has 13 amino acids. Written as DNA, the CDR3 is TGCAGCGTTAGGTCCCCGGGGGACTATGGCTACACCTTC. Encoded protein: CSVRSPGDYGYTF.

This chain connects TRBV28 to TRBJ2-3; D possibly uses TRBD1 or TRBD2 (5 bases each). Trimming removed 4 bases from V and 0 bases from J, with 23 bases in between. CDR1 and CDR2 from the germline V gene are MDHEN and SYDVKM. The length of the CDR3 is 19 residues. The CDR3: CASSYSYPGPRPSTDTQYF. The CDR3 DNA reads TGTGCCAGCAGTTATTCTTACCCGGGACCGAGACCTAGCACAGATACGCAGTATTTT.

CDR3 sequence reads: CASSPSDSYQPQHF. The CDR3 nucleotides are TGTGCCAGCAGCCCTTCGGACAGCTATCAGCCCCAGCATTTT. V usage is TRBV9 and J usage is TRBJ1-5; the D gene is possibly TRBD1 (6 bases). The germline V gene has CDR1 SGDLS and CDR2 YYNGEE. The CDR3 runs to 14 residues. V dropped 4 bases and J dropped 5 bases, with 13 bases sitting between them. Variable domain in full (rest from reference TRBV9 and TRBJ1-5): DSGVTQTPKHLITATGQRVTLRCSPRSGDLSVYWYQQSLDQGLQFLIQYYNGEERAKGNILERFSAQQFPDLHSELNLSSLELGDSALYFCASSPSDSYQPQHFGDGTRLSIL.

The chain recombines TRBV5-8 with TRBJ1-3; tentatively, D is TRBD1 (6 bases). Germline lookup yields CDR1 SGHTS and CDR2 YDEGEE. Trimming left V 6 bases short and J 2 bases short, with 12 bases between. The CDR3 spans 14 residues. CDR3 residues: CASTWGGAGNTIYF. DNA of the CDR3: TGTGCCAGCACGTGGGGGGGCGCTGGAAACACCATATATTTT.

The gene calls are TRBV5-1 and TRBJ2-3, with TRBD2 matching 8 bases. After removal of 6 bases from V and 2 bases from J, the junction contained 11 bases not matched to a gene. In germline, CDR1 is SGHRS, CDR2 YFSETQ. The CDR3 loop spans 16 amino acids. The CDR3 loop is CASKLRGLGNTDTQYF. CDR3 bases: TGCGCCAGCAAATTGAGGGGACTAGGAAACACAGATACGCAGTATTTT.

V usage is TRBV11-2 and J usage is TRBJ1-1, with D tentatively TRBD1 (6 bases). Trimming took 5 bases from V and 4 from J, leaving 14 bases between them. The CDR3 has 14 amino acids. Germline assignment: CDR1 SGHAT and CDR2 FQNNGV. This chain's CDR3 is CASSPTGFITEAFF. CDR3 DNA: TGTGCCAGCAGCCCAACAGGGTTTATCACTGAAGCTTTCTTT.

The gene calls are TRBV23-1 and TRBJ1-6; D is unresolved. TRBV23-1 qualifies as an ORF whose function is uncertain. The V end was cut by 0 bases, the J end by 9 bases, with 12 bases between. This CDR3 has 15 amino acids. Written as DNA, the CDR3 is TGCGCCAGCAGTCAATCGGTCTACAGTGCTTCACCCCTCCACTTT. Its protein is CASSQSVYSASPLHF.

This clone was found once. The same CDR3 also results from other DNA sequences found in this sample. V usage is TRBV5-1 and J usage is TRBJ2-7; unclear D gene. This CDR3 has 13 amino acids. CDR1 and CDR2 from the germline V gene are SGHRS and YFSETQ. Trimming cost V 1 base and J 2 bases, with 7 bases left between them. The CDR3 reads CASSLRATYEQYF. CDR3 coding DNA: TGCGCCAGCAGCTTGAGAGCAACCTACGAGCAGTACTTC.

CDR3 residues: CASTGTSGRKTQYF. The DNA of the CDR3 is TGTGCCAGCACCGGGACTAGCGGGAGAAAGACCCAGTACTTC. J is TRBJ2-5 and V is TRBV27; TRBD2 agrees at 14 bases. This CDR3 comprises 14 residues. V gave up 7 bases and J gave up 6 bases; unmatched junction bases: 4. Germline V CDR1 and CDR2: MNHEY, SMNVEV (reference sequence).

Concerning this clone itself: This could be a read error, since a much larger clone is one nucleotide away. This specimen includes other DNA sequences encoding the same CDR3. The chain recombines TRBV18 with TRBJ2-7; the match to TRBD1 covers 8 bases. V lost 3 bases and J lost 10; bases outside the gene matches: 11. This CDR3 region has 14 residues. CDR1 and CDR2 from the germline V gene are KGHSH and LQKENI. The DNA of the CDR3 is TGTGCCAGCTCACCCGACAGGGGTCCGGGCGAACAGTACTTC. Protein sequence: CASSPDRGPGEQYF.

The V gene is TRBV2, the J gene TRBJ1-3; weak D call: TRBD1 (6 bases). The V and J ends lost 7 bases and 6 bases respectively, with 19 bases between them. CDR3 length: 15 residues. The germline gives CDR1 SNHLY, CDR2 FYNNEI. CDR3 DNA: TGTGCCAGCACCCTAGAGCAGGGGACAAAAAACACCATATATTTT. Residues: CASTLEQGTKNTIYF. Together with reference TRBV2 and TRBJ1-3, the CDR3 gives the full variable domain: EPEVTQTPSHQVTQMGQEVILRCVPISNHLYFYWYRQILGQKVEFLVSFYNNEISEKSEIFDDQFSVERPDGSNFTLKIRSTKLEDSAMYFCASTLEQGTKNTIYFGEGSWLTVV.

The chain uses TRBV6-5 and TRBJ2-5; 12 bases fit TRBD2. This CDR3 comprises 16 residues. CDR1 and CDR2 (germline): MNHEY, SVGAGI. The junction had 8 bases not matched to a gene; V was cut back by 0 bases and J by 9 bases. CDR3 sequence: CASSYSASGGVWAQYF. CDR3 coding DNA: TGTGCCAGCAGTTACTCGGCTAGCGGGGGGGTGTGGGCCCAGTACTTC.

The chain is built from TRBV7-2 and TRBJ1-6; D is uncertain. The CDR3 covers 14 residues. V lost 5 bases and J 7 bases, leaving 12 bases between the germline ends. Germline V gene sequence: CDR1 SGHTA, CDR2 FQGNSA. The CDR3 DNA is TGTGCCAGCAGCCCCGGATGGGCCAATTCACCCCTCCACTTT. Protein: CASSPGWANSPLHF.

The V gene is TRBV18, the J gene TRBJ2-7, with 7 bases that match TRBD1. Looked up from germline, CDR1 is KGHSH and CDR2 is LQKENI. The CDR3 consists of 15 residues. J gave up 0 bases and V 6 bases, and 8 bases lay outside the gene matches. The CDR3 sequence: CASSEDRVPSYEQYF. The CDR3, as DNA: TGTGCCAGCTCGGAAGACAGGGTCCCCTCCTACGAGCAGTACTTC.

This clone was counted once. CDR3 DNA: TGTGCCAGCACCTACCTCAGGGGAGGTGAGACCCAGTACTTC. Protein: CASTYLRGGETQYF. The V gene is TRBV7-6, the J gene TRBJ2-5; D is tentatively TRBD1 or TRBD2 (6 bases each). Germline CDR1 is SGHVS and CDR2 is FNYEAQ. Trimming removed 7 bases from V and 5 bases from J, with 17 bases in between. The CDR3 contains 14 residues.